These 8 T cell receptor beta chains were all obtained from the same sample, sequenced in a study of beta chain features in type 1 diabetes. Whole-study results and caveats: Significant though moderate, a shortening of TCRB CDR3s appeared in all four CD4+ subsets of Type 1 diabetes patients.

No cognate antigen is known for these TCRs. Every bit of the isolated RNA underwent reverse transcription, so sequencing read expressed TCRB transcripts. Sequencing used immunoSEQ multiplex PCR; TCRdb keeps in-frame clones, though not all of them. The table lists a few hundred thousand clones, around 9.6% of them singletons, with roughly 0.54% in the top ten. The material sequenced was central memory CD4+ T cells from blood. The receptors were sampled from a man in his thirties or forties with type 1 diabetes.

This clone showed up many times. This sequence joins TRBV18 and TRBJ2-1; D might be TRBD1 or TRBD2, each matching 5 bases. The CDR3 has 14 residues. Trimming stripped 3 bases from V and 5 bases from J, with 11 bases between. Germline V gene lookup returns CDR1 KGHSH and CDR2 LQKENI. In DNA, the CDR3 is TGTGCCAGCTCACCCCTCCAGGGACACAATGAGCAGTTCTTC. It codes for CASSPLQGHNEQFF.

The chain carries TRBV29-1 and TRBJ2-1; D might be TRBD1 (5 bases). This CDR3 comprises 12 residues. The germline V gene has CDR1 SQVTM and CDR2 ANQGSEA. The V gene lost 4 bases and the J gene lost 12 bases, with 16 bases spanning the gap. The CDR3 DNA follows: TGCAGCGTTGTAAGGGGTCCCTCCGGGCAGTTCTTC. Protein: CSVVRGPSGQFF.

To note about this clone: Its ends do not fully match the called genes, so a read error is possible. The identical CDR3 is also encoded by other nucleotide sequences in the sample. This chain connects TRBV4-1 to TRBJ2-2; D remains ambiguous. This CDR3 contains 13 residues. CDR1 is MGHRA and CDR2 is YSYEKL in the germline V gene. CDR3 coding DNA: TGTGCCAGCAGCCACACCTCGGCCGGGGAGCTGTTTTTT. Protein sequence: CASSHTSAGELFF.

This clone appeared a few times. This chain links TRBV7-3 with TRBJ1-1, with TRBD1 matching over 8 bases. Germline CDR1 and CDR2: SGHTA and FQGTGA. The CDR3 has 14 residues. Trimming cost V 5 bases and J 11 bases; bases outside gene matches: 13. This chain's CDR3 is CASSAQTGGIVAFF. The CDR3 bases are TGTGCCAGCAGCGCCCAAACAGGGGGAATTGTGGCTTTCTTT.

The J gene is TRBJ2-2, the V gene TRBV7-6, with D possibly matching TRBD2 (6 bases). The CDR3 has 14 residues. Germline V lookup: CDR1 SGHVS, CDR2 FNYEAQ. V was trimmed by 5 bases and J by 7 bases, leaving 14 bases between them. CDR3 coding DNA: TGTGCCAGCAGCCAAAGTGGAGGGTTCGGGGAGCTGTTTTTT. Translation gives CASSQSGGFGELFF.

This sequence joins TRBV6-1 and TRBJ1-5, with no clear D. Trimming pared 0 bases from V and 7 bases from J, leaving 7 bases between. The germline V gene has CDR1 MNHNS and CDR2 SASEGT. The CDR3 has 13 amino acids. CDR3 loop: CASSEAPQQPQHF. The DNA for the CDR3 is TGTGCCAGCAGTGAAGCCCCTCAACAGCCCCAGCATTTT.

In its sample, this clone was seen a few times. The chain has TRBV29-1 and TRBJ1-6, with D possibly being TRBD1 (5 bases). Germline values: CDR1 SQVTM, CDR2 ANQGSEA. CDR3 length equals 12 residues. The ends were cut back, 4 bases at V and 4 bases at J, with 5 bases in the middle. CDR3 residues: CSVGQYNSPLHF. The CDR3 DNA sequence: TGCAGCGTTGGACAGTATAATTCACCCCTCCACTTT.

This clone was seen more than once but under ten times. This chain connects TRBV7-9 to TRBJ2-3; D is perhaps TRBD2 (5 bases). This CDR3 comprises 15 residues. V was cut by 5 bases and J by 6 bases, with 18 bases left in between. Germline V lookup: CDR1 SEHNR, CDR2 FQNEAQ (reference sequence). The CDR3 spells CASSPGGFGSDTQYF. The CDR3 nucleotides read TGTGCCAGCAGCCCCGGCGGGTTCGGATCCGATACGCAGTATTTT.